In this sample, the clone carrying this TCR beta chain turned up once. What it recognizes is unknown. This sample is part of a study of siplizumab effects on memory and regulatory T cells. Study findings and constraints: Naive T cells, seemingly more diverse than memory cells, seemed major alloresponse contributors. Siplizumab cultures yielded proliferating Tregs whose suppressive function was not confirmed. Under siplizumab, alloreactive sequences traced to unstimulated CD4+ memory cells were significantly reduced.

Clones were read by immunoSEQ multiplex PCR, and TCRdb kept only the in-frame ones, dropping some. The sample has roughly 92,000 clones, around 94% seen once; the top ten hold approximately 1.5%. With 4 bases clipped from V and 6 bases from J, the junction kept 12 bases outside the gene matches. Per germline, CDR1 SGHRS and CDR2 YFSETQ. The CDR3 runs to 16 residues. This sequence originates from a human donor in good health. V and J are TRBV5-1 and TRBJ1-2; 10 bases agree with TRBD1. The source material was non-Treg CD4+ T cells sorted from blood. CDR3 coding DNA: TGCGCCAGCAGCGGGGGCCGACAGGGGGCGATTCATGGCTACACCTTC. Amino acid sequence: CASSGGRQGAIHGYTF.